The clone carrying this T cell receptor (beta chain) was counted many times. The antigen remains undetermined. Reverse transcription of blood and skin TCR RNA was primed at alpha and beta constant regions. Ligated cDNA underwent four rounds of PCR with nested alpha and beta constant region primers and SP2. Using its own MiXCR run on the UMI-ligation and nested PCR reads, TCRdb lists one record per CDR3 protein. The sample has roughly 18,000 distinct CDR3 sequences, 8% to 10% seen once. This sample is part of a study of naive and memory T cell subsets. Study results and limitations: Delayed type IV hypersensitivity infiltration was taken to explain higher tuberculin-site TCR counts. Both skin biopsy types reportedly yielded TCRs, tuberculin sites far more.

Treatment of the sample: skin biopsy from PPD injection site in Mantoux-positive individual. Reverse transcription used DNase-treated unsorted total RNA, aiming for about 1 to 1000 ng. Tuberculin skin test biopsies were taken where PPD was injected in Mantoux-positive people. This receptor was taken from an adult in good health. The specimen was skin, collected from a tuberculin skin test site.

Written as DNA, the CDR3 is TGCGCCAGCAGCTACAGGGGCTGGACTAGCGGGAGTACCTCCGAGCAGTACTTC. Translated: CASSYRGWTSGSTSEQYF. This chain links TRBV5-1 with TRBJ2-7; TRBD2 agrees at 13 bases. Looked up from germline, CDR1 is SGHRS and CDR2 is YFSETQ. The CDR3 spans 18 residues. V gave up 3 bases and J gave up 6 bases; unmatched junction bases: 15. The whole variable domain, remainder taken from reference TRBV5-1 and TRBJ2-7, is KAGVTQTPRYLIKTRGQQVTLSCSPISGHRSVSWYQQTPGQGLQFLFEYFSETQRNKGNFPGRFSGRQFSNSRSEMNVSTLELGDSALYLCASSYRGWTSGSTSEQYFGPGTRLTVT.